Described below is a single T cell receptor (beta chain) sequence and its context. The germline gene is not matched at one end of the junction; a read error may be the cause. These data come from a study of T-cell reconstitution after alpha-beta-depleted transplantation in children. Per the germline V gene, CDR1 is KGHDR and CDR2 is SFDVKD. The CDR3 has 16 amino acids. Unique molecular identifiers were incorporated during preparation of the TCRbeta library. TCRdb re-derived calls from the PCR reads in MiXCR, one entry per CDR3 protein. Among about half a million distinct CDR3 sequences listed, about an eighth were seen once.

The chain recombines TRBV24-1 with TRBJ2-5, with TRBD2 as a possible D gene (5 bases). The sequence derives from a human donor who donated a stem cell graft to a child with combined immunodeficiency. This specimen was PBMCs from the stem cell graft donor, taken from the stem cell graft. CDR3 DNA sequence: TGTGCCACCTGTGATGGTCGTGTGGGAGCCCAAGAGACCCAGTACTTC. It translates to CATCDGRVGAQETQYF.